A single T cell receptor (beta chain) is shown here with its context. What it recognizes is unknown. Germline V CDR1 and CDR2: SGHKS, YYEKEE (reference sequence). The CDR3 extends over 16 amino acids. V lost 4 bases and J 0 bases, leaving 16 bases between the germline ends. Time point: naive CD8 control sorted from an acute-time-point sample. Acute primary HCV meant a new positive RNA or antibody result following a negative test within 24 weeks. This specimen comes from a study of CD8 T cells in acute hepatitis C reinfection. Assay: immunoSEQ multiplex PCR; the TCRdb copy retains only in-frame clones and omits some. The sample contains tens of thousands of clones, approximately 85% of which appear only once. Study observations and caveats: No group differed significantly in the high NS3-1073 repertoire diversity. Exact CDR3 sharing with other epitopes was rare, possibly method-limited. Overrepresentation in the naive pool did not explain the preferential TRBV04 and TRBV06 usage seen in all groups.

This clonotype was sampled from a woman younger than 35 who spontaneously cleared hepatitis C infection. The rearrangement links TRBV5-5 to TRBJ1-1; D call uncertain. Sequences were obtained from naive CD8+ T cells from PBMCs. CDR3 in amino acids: CASSPAQRVMNTEAFF. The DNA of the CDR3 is TGTGCCAGCAGCCCGGCCCAAAGGGTTATGAACACTGAAGCTTTCTTT.